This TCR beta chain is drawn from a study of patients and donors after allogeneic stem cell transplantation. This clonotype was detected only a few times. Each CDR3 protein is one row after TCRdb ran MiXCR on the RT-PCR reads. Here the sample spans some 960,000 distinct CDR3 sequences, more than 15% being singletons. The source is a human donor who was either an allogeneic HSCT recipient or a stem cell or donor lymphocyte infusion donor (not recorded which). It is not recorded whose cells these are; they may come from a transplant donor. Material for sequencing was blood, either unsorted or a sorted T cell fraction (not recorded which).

CDR3 bases: TGTGCCAGCAGCGTAGTTGACAGGCCGGTCGACGAGCAGTACTTC. Its translation is CASSVVDRPVDEQYF. The V call is TRBV9, the J call TRBJ2-7; D perhaps matches TRBD1 (6 bases). The V end was cut by 0 bases, the J end by 5 bases, with 15 bases between. Germline V gene lookup returns CDR1 SGDLS and CDR2 YYNGEE. This CDR3 region has 15 residues.